This TCR beta chain is from a study of blood T cells in healthy people across ages. Regarding this clonotype: Its target is unknown. Being one base from a much bigger clone, this may be a read error.

They isolated at least 6.5 million PBMCs from each sample. Extraction yielded at least 6 micrograms of total RNA per sample. Study-wide findings and caveats: Calculation of diversity from one million T cells yielded estimates considered to be underestimates.

V lost 11 bases and J lost 0, with 17 bases in between. CDR3 length: 15 residues. PCR was performed a second time for roughly 7 to 11 cycles using a sample-barcoded 5' primer and a J-beta primer mix. Each of the samples gave a minimum of 2.5 million paired-end reads that contained CDR3. One entry per CDR3 protein results from TCRdb running MiXCR on the 5' RACE reads. This sample has roughly 680,000 distinct CDR3 sequences; 52% occur once, and the top ten carry approximately 15%. This sequence joins TRBV12-3 or TRBV12-4 and TRBJ2-1; the D call may be TRBD1 or TRBD2 (5 bases each). Sequencing was performed on blood. The receptor was derived from a woman older than 75 in good health. The CDR3 here is CAAHRDPGSYNEQFF. DNA for the CDR3: TGTGCCGCACACCGGGACCCAGGCTCCTACAATGAGCAGTTCTTC.